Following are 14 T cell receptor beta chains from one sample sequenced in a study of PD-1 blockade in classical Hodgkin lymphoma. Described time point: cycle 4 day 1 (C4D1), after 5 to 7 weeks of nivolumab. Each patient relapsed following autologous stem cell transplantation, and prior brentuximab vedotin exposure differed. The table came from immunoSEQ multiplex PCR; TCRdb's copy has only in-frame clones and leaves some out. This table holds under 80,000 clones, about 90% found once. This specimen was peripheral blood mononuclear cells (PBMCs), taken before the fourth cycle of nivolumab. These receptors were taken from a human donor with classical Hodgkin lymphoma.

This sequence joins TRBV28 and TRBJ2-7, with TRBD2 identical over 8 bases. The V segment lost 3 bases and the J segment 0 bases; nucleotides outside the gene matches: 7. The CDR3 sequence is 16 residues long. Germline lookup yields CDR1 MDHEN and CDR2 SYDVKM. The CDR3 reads CASSFVFRGGSYEQYF. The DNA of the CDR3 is TGTGCCAGCAGTTTCGTATTTCGGGGGGGCTCCTACGAGCAGTACTTC.

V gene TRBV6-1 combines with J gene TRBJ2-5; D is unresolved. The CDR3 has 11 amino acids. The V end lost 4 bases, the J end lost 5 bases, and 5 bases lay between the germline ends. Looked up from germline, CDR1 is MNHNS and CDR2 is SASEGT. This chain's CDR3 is CASSVGETQYF. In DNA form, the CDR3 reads TGTGCCAGCAGTGTCGGGGAGACCCAGTACTTC.

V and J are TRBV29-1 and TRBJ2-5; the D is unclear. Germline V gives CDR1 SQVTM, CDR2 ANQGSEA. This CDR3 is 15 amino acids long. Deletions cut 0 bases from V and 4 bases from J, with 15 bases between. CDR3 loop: CSVEDRMGVGETQYF. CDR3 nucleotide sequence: TGCAGCGTTGAAGATCGTATGGGTGTGGGAGAGACCCAGTACTTC.

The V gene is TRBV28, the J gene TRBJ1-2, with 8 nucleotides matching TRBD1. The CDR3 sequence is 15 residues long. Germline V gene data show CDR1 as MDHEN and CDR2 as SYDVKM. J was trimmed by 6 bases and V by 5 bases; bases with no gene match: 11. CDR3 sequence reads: CASSPTGGGSDGYTF. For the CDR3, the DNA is TGTGCCAGCAGTCCCACAGGGGGGGGTTCTGATGGCTACACCTTC.

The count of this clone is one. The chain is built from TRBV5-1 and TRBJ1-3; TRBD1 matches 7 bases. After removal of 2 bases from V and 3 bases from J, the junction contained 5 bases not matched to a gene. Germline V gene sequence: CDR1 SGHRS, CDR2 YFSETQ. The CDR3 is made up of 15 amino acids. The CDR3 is CASSFRQGFGNTIYF. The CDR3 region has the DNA TGCGCCAGCAGCTTCCGACAGGGCTTTGGAAACACCATATATTTT.

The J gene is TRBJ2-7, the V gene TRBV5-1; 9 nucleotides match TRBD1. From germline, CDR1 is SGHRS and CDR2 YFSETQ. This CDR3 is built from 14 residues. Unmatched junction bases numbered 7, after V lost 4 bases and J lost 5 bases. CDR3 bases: TGCGCCAGCAGCCCGGATGACAGGGGGAACGAGCAGTACTTC. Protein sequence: CASSPDDRGNEQYF.

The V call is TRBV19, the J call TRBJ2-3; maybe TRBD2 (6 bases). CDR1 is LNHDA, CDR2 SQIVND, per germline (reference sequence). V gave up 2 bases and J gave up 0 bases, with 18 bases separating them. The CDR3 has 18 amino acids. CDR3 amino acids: CASSIPVAGGTSTDTQYF. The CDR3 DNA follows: TGTGCCAGTAGTATACCCGTAGCTGGGGGGACTAGCACAGATACGCAGTATTTT.

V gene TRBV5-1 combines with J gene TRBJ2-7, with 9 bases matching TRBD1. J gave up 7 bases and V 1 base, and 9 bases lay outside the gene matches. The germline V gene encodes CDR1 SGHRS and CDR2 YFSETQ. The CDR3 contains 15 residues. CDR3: CASSLQGTGSVEQYF. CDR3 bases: TGCGCCAGCAGCTTGCAGGGGACAGGGTCTGTTGAGCAGTACTTC.

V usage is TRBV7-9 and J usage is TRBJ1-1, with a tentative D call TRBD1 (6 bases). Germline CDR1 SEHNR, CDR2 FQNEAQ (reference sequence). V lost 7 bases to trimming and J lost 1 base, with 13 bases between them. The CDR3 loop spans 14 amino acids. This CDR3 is CASKRDIPNTEAFF. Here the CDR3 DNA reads TGTGCCAGCAAAAGGGACATCCCGAACACTGAAGCTTTCTTT.

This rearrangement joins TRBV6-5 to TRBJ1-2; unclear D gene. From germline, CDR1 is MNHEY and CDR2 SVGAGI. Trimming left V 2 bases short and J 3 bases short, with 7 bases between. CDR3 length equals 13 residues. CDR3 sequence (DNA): TGTGCCAGCAGTTACCCCGGGTACTATGGCTACACCTTC. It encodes CASSYPGYYGYTF.

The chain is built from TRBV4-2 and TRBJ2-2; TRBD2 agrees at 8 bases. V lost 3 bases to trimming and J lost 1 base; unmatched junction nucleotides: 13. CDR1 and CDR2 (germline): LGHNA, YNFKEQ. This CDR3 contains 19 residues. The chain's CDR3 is CASSQHAGSGGLNTGELFF. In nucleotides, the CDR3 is TGTGCCAGCAGCCAGCATGCAGGAAGCGGGGGCCTGAACACCGGGGAGCTGTTTTTT.

The chain's CDR3 is CASSAQDRREEEQFF. CDR3 sequence (DNA): TGCGCCAGCAGCGCCCAAGACAGGCGTGAAGAGGAGCAGTTCTTC. V is TRBV5-1 and J is TRBJ2-1; a possible D gene is TRBD1 (6 bases). Germline V CDR1 and CDR2: SGHRS, YFSETQ. V lost 4 bases and J lost 10, with 21 bases in between. There are 15 residues in the CDR3.

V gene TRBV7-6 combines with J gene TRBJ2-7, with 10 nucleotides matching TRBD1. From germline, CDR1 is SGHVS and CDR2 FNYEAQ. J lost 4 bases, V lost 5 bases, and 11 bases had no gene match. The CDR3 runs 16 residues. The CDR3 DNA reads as TGTGCCAGCAGCACTAGACAGGGGGCTTCGGATTACGAGCAGTACTTC. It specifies CASSTRQGASDYEQYF.

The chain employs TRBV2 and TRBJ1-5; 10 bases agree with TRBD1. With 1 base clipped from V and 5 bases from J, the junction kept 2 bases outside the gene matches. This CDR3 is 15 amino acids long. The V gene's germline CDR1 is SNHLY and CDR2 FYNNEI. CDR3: CASSEGGQGYQPQHF. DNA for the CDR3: TGTGCCAGCAGTGAAGGGGGACAGGGGTATCAGCCCCAGCATTTT.